The 13 T cell receptor beta chains presented below share a single source sample, sequenced in a study of blood T cell repertoires in COVID-19. Sequenced by immunoSEQ multiplex PCR; TCRdb stores in-frame clones only, minus some. The table records tens of thousands of clones, about nine tenths of them present only once. Sequenced sample: peripheral blood. These receptors all stem from a man aged 45 to 65 with acute or convalescent COVID-19.

The chain couples TRBV7-9 to TRBJ2-7, with TRBD1 matching 7 bases. This CDR3 is 14 amino acids long. J was trimmed by 3 bases and V by 5 bases; bases with no gene match: 7. Germline values: CDR1 SEHNR, CDR2 FQNEAQ (reference sequence). The CDR3 spells CASSRQGIGYEQYF. CDR3 coding DNA: TGTGCCAGCAGCCGACAGGGAATCGGCTACGAGCAGTACTTC. The whole variable domain, filled in from reference TRBV7-9 and TRBJ2-7, reads DTGVSQNPRHKITKRGQNVTFRCDPISEHNRLYWYRQTLGQGPEFLTYFQNEAQLEKSRLLSDRFSAERPKGSFSTLEIQRTEQGDSAMYLCASSRQGIGYEQYFGPGTRLTVT.

This clone is a singleton in its sample. This chain uses TRBV9 with TRBJ1-2; D perhaps matches TRBD1 (6 bases). Trimming cost V 4 bases and J 7 bases, with 14 bases left between them. From germline, CDR1 is SGDLS and CDR2 YYNGEE. The CDR3 has 13 residues. The CDR3 protein is CASSPRGTFGYTF. The CDR3 nucleotides are TGTGCCAGCAGCCCCCGAGGGACATTTGGCTACACCTTC.

This clone has just a few counts. The CDR3 nucleotides read TGTGCCTGGACAGGACTAGCGGGGTTCGGCTCCTACAATGAGCAGTTCTTC. Translating it yields CAWTGLAGFGSYNEQFF. The J gene is TRBJ2-1, the V gene TRBV30, with 12 positions matching TRBD2. The CDR3 has 17 residues. CDR1 and CDR2 (germline): GTSNPN, SVGIG (reference sequence). J gave up 0 bases and V 4 bases, and 7 bases lay outside the gene matches.

V gene TRBV6-5 combines with J gene TRBJ2-7, with 7 bases aligning to TRBD1. J lost 3 bases, V lost 6 bases, and 8 bases had no gene match. Germline values: CDR1 MNHEY, CDR2 SVGAGI. This CDR3 has 14 residues. The DNA for the CDR3 is TGTGCCAGCAGGCCCCGACAGGGAAACTACGAGCAGTACGTC. As protein: CASRPRQGNYEQYV.

The CDR3 protein is CASSQLLQGSHSPLHF. In DNA, the CDR3 is TGTGCCAGCAGTCAACTTTTACAGGGGAGTCATTCACCCCTCCACTTT. The rearrangement joins TRBV7-2 to TRBJ1-6, with TRBD1 matching over 7 bases. The V gene end was trimmed by 6 bases and the J gene end by 8 bases; junction bases not matched to a gene: 13. The CDR3 covers 16 residues. Germline V gene sequence: CDR1 SGHTA, CDR2 FQGNSA. Full variable domain (rest looked up from reference TRBV7-2 and TRBJ1-6): GAGVSQSPSNKVTEKGKDVELRCDPISGHTALYWYRQSLGQGLEFLIYFQGNSAPDKSGLPSDRFSAERTGGSVSTLTIQRTQQEDSAVYLCASSQLLQGSHSPLHFGNGTRLTVT.

This chain uses TRBV10-3 with TRBJ2-1; 9 bases are shared with TRBD2. The length of the CDR3 is 15 residues. Trimming cost V 6 bases and J 0 bases; bases outside gene matches: 3. Germline V gene data show CDR1 as ENHRY and CDR2 as SYGVKD. The CDR3 here is CAIRIAGDSYNEQFF. DNA for the CDR3: TGTGCCATCAGAATAGCGGGAGACTCCTACAATGAGCAGTTCTTC.

V usage is TRBV5-1 and J usage is TRBJ2-3; 10 bases align to TRBD2. There are 15 residues in the CDR3. V was pared by 2 bases and J by 2 bases, with 2 bases of the junction left unmatched. Germline lookup yields CDR1 SGHRS and CDR2 YFSETQ. The CDR3: CASSLGLAVTDTQYF. CDR3 in DNA: TGCGCCAGCAGCTTAGGACTAGCGGTCACAGATACGCAGTATTTT.

The V gene is TRBV5-6, the J gene TRBJ1-1; the match to TRBD1 covers 8 bases. With V trimmed by 4 bases and J by 6 bases, 5 bases remained unmatched. Germline CDR1 is SGHDT and CDR2 is YYEEEE. The CDR3 contains 13 residues. CDR3 sequence reads: CASSLGQGPEAFF. The CDR3 DNA reads as TGTGCCAGCAGCCTTGGACAGGGCCCTGAAGCTTTCTTT.

The chain couples TRBV2 to TRBJ2-7, with D perhaps TRBD1 (6 bases). The length of the CDR3 is 12 residues. Germline CDR1 and CDR2: SNHLY and FYNNEI. Trimming cost V 6 bases and J 3 bases, with 9 bases left between them. CDR3 bases: TGTGCCAGCAGCGTACAGGGCTACGAGCAGTACGTC. This gives the protein CASSVQGYEQYV.

This chain links TRBV6-4 with TRBJ2-5; TRBD2 matches 11 bases. V lost 4 bases, J lost 4 bases, and 5 bases stayed unmatched. The CDR3 is 15 amino acids. Per the germline V gene, CDR1 is MRHNA and CDR2 is SNTAGT. The CDR3 nucleotides read TGTGCCAGCAGTGTAACTAGCGGGAGTGGAGAGACCCAGTACTTC. It translates to CASSVTSGSGETQYF.

This chain links TRBV4-2 with TRBJ2-1; TRBD2 matches at 11 bases. From germline, CDR1 is LGHNA and CDR2 YNFKEQ. This CDR3 has 18 residues. With 0 bases clipped from V and 9 bases from J, the junction kept 13 bases outside the gene matches. The CDR3 here is CASSQEEGTSGGLGEQFF. CDR3 coding DNA: TGTGCCAGCAGCCAAGAAGAAGGAACTAGCGGGGGTCTAGGTGAGCAGTTCTTC.

The chain recombines TRBV28 with TRBJ2-5, with TRBD2 matching over 10 bases. CDR3 length: 15 amino acids. The germline V gene has CDR1 MDHEN and CDR2 SYDVKM. J was trimmed by 1 base and V by 6 bases; bases with no gene match: 5. The CDR3 region has the DNA TGTGCCAGCAGAAGATGGACTAGCGGCCAAGAGACCCAGTACTTC. This encodes CASRRWTSGQETQYF.

The rearrangement uses TRBV6-5 and TRBJ1-6, with D unclear. This CDR3 has 13 residues. Germline CDR1 MNHEY, CDR2 SVGAGI. Trimming pared 7 bases from V and 8 bases from J, leaving 12 bases between. CDR3 bases: TGTGCCAGCATGCGGGCAGAAGATTCACCCCTCCACTTT. Translated, it gives CASMRAEDSPLHF.